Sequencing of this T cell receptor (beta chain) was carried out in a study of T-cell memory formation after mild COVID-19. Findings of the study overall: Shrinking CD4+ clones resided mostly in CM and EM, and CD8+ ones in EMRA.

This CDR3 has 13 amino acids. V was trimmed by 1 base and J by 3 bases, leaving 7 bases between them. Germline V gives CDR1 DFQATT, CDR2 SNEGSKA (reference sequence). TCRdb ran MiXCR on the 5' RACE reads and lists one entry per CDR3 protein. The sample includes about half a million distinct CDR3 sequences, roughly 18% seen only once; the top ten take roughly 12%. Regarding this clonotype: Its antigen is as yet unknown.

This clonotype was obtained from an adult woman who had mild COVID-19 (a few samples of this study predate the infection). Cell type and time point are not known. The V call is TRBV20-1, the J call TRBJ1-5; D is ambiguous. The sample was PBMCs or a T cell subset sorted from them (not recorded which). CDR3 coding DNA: TGCAGTGCTAGAGTGGGGAACAATCAGCCCCAGCATTTT. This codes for CSARVGNNQPQHF.